This T cell receptor beta chain stems from a study of regulatory T cells in long-lasting Graves disease. Study outcomes and limitations: Among persistent patients, a larger number of public clonotypes were shared (approximately 2,900) than among newly diagnosed patients (about 950).

This clonotype is labeled medium-sized. Its antigen is currently unknown. Indicated time point: persistent/refractory GD, antithyroid drugs over 5 years with positive TRAb. Making the TCR library involved RNA that had been extracted from PBMCs. Combining iRepertoire HTBI primers with Arm-PCR of CDR3 regions, the authors built TCR beta libraries. TCRdb ran MiXCR on the multiplex PCR reads and lists one entry per CDR3 protein. The repertoire holds around 510,000 distinct CDR3 sequences, with 20% as singletons. Germline CDR1 MNHNS, CDR2 SASEGT. This CDR3 has 14 residues. V was clipped by 10 bases and J by 5 bases; unmatched bases: 10.

This chain connects TRBV6-1 to TRBJ2-5; 10 bases match TRBD2. Material: peripheral blood mononuclear cells (PBMCs), obtained when the disease was refractory, from a patient treated with antithyroid drugs. The TCR comes from a female donor with Graves disease. CDR3 protein: CATEREGLMETQYF. CDR3 nucleotide sequence: TGTGCCACCGAGCGGGAGGGCTTGATGGAGACCCAGTACTTC.